This T cell receptor (beta chain) was identified during a study of blood T cells in healthy people across ages. Across the study: Template switching captured about one barcoded beta molecule per two T cells.

With regard to this clonotype: Its specificity is unknown.

V gave up 3 bases and J gave up 3 bases, with 7 bases separating them. The CDR3 consists of 13 residues. Germline V gives CDR1 LNHDA, CDR2 SQIVND (reference sequence). It was with a sample-barcoded 5' primer and a J-beta primer mix that a second PCR of about 6 to 12 cycles was run. TCRdb independently ran MiXCR on the 5' RACE reads; one entry per CDR3 protein. Among 1.5 million to 2 million distinct CDR3 sequences listed, about 49% were seen once. Study-wide findings and caveats: Strong correlation linked observed beta diversity and percent naive T cells.

Material: blood. The chain employs TRBV19 and TRBJ2-3; the D is unclear. The receptor's source is a woman in her thirties or forties in good health. The CDR3 sequence is CASSMAQTDTQYF. For the CDR3, the DNA is TGTGCCAGTAGTATGGCACAAACAGATACGCAGTATTTT. The variable domain in full, with the rest retrieved from reference TRBV19 and TRBJ2-3, is DGGITQSPKYLFRKEGQNVTLSCEQNLNHDAMYWYRQDPGQGLRLIYYSQIVNDFQKGDIAEGYSVSREKKESFPLTVTSAQKNPTAFYLCASSMAQTDTQYFGPGTRLTVL.